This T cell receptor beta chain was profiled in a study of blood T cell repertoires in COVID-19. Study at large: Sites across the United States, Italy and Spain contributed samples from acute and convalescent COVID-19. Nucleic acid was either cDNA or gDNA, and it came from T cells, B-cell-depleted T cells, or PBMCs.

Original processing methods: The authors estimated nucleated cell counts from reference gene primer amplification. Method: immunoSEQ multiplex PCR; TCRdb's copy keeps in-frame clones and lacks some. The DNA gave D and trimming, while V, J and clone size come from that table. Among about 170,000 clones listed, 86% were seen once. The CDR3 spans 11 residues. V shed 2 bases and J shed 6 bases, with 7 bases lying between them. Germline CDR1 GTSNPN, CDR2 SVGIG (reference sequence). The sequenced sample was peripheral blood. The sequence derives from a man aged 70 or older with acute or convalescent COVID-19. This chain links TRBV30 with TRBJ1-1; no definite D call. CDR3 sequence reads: CAWSPEAEAFF. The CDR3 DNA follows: TGTGCCTGGAGTCCAGAGGCTGAAGCTTTCTTT.